This TCR beta chain was observed in a study of CD8 T cells in ankylosing spondylitis. As regards this clonotype: Its specificity is not known.

Study-level findings and limits: There was a TCR beta motif, made of several highly homologous variants, that appeared characteristic of ankylosing spondylitis blood.

J gave up 6 bases and V 7 bases, and 9 bases lay outside the gene matches. The CDR3 contains 13 residues. Germline loops: CDR1 SQVTM, CDR2 ANQGSEA. MiXCR, run by TCRdb on the 5' RACE reads, gives a single entry per CDR3 protein. The sample carries roughly 370,000 distinct CDR3 sequences, around 22% recorded once. The TCR comes from a male donor with ankylosing spondylitis. J is TRBJ2-7 and V is TRBV29-1; 10 bases agree with TRBD1. The sequencing sample was made of blood, either unsorted or a sorted T cell fraction (not recorded which). CDR3 DNA sequence: TGCAGCGGCCAACGGGACAGGGGTAGCGAGCAGTACTTC. Its protein is CSGQRDRGSEQYF.